This T cell receptor (beta chain) was obtained from a study of cytomegalovirus exposure and HLA in healthy donors. The germline CDR1 and CDR2 sequences are SGHRS and YFSETQ. CDR3 length: 16 residues. V gave up 2 bases and J gave up 2 bases; unmatched junction bases: 5. The assay was immunoSEQ multiplex PCR, and TCRdb's table has in-frame clones only and misses some. The sample includes some 250,000 clones, around 91% of them seen just once. The chain is built from TRBV5-1 and TRBJ2-3, with 10 bases lining up with TRBD2. Sequencing was carried out using PBMCs. The receptor was isolated from a woman aged 18 to 35 in good health and CMV-seronegative. The DNA of the CDR3 is TGCGCCAGCAGCTTCGGGACTAGCGCATACACAGATACGCAGTATTTT. Encoded protein: CASSFGTSAYTDTQYF.